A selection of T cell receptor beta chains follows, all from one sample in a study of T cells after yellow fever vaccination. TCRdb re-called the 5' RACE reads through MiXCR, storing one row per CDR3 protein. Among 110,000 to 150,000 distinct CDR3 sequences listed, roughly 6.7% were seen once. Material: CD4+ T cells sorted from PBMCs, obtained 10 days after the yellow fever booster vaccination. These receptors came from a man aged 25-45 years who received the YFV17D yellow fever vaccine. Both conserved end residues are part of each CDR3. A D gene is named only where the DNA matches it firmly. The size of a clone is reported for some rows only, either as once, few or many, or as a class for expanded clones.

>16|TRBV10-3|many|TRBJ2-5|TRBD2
TGTGCCATCAGTGATTCCGGACTAGCGGGGCTCGGGACCCAGTACTTC
CAISDSGLAGLGTQYF
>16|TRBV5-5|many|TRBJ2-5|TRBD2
TGTGCCAGCAGCTCTCAGCCGGGACTAGCGGCGGAGACCCAGTACTTC
CASSSQPGLAAETQYF
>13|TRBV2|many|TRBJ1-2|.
TGTGCCAGCAATGGTCTCGAAAACTATGGCTACACCTTC
CASNGLENYGYTF
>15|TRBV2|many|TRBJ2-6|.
TGTGCCAGCAAGGGCGGGCACTCTGGGGCCAACGTCCTGACTTTC
CASKGGHSGANVLTF
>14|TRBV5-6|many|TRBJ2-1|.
TGTGCCAGCAGCTTGGGGACGGTGGAGCATGAGCAGTTCTTC
CASSLGTVEHEQFF
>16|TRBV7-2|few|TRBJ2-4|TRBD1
TGTGCCAGCAGCCTCAGGGGACAGGGTCTGAAAAACATTCAGTACTTC
CASSLRGQGLKNIQYF
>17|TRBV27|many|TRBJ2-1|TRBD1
TGTGCCAGCAGTTTGACCGTCGGGACAGGGGTCTACAATGAGCAGTTCTTC
CASSLTVGTGVYNEQFF
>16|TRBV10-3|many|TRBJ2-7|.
TGTGCCATCAGTGAGCAGGGGACGGAGGTTGGGTACGAGCAGTACTTC
CAISEQGTEVGYEQYF
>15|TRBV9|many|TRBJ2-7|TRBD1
TGTGCCAGCAGCCCAGTACAGGGGCCCTCTGGCGAGCAGTACTTC
CASSPVQGPSGEQYF
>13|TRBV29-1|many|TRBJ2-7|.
TGCAGCGTCGGCCGGGACACGAACGGCGAGCAGTACTTC
CSVGRDTNGEQYF
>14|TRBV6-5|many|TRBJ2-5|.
TGTGCCAGCAGTCTGAGCCTGGGGCAAGAGACCCAGTACTTC
CASSLSLGQETQYF
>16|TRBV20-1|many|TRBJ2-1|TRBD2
TGCAGTGCTGAAGGGGGACTAGCGGACATCTACAATGAGCAGTTCTTC
CSAEGGLADIYNEQFF
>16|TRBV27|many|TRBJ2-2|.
TGTGCCAGCAGTTTATCAAGGGGGTTCAACACCGGGGAGCTGTTTTTT
CASSLSRGFNTGELFF
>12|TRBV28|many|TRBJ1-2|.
TGTGCCAGCAGTTTTAAGGGGGTTGGCTACACCTTC
CASSFKGVGYTF
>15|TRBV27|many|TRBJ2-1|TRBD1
TGTGCCAGCAGTCCGACAGGGGCCCTTTACAATGAGCAGTTCTTC
CASSPTGALYNEQFF
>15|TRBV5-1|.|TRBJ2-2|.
TGCGCCAGCAGGGATTTATACAGGGAAGCCGGGGAGCTGTTTTTT
CASRDLYREAGELFF
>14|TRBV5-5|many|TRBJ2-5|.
TGTGCCAGCAGCTTGTTGCAGGGATCAGAGACCCAGTACTTC
CASSLLQGSETQYF
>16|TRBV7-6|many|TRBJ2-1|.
TGTGCCAGCAGCCCCACATCTCAGGGGGGAGGTAATGAGCAGTTCTTC
CASSPTSQGGGNEQFF
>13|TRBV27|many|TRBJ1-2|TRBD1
TGTGCCAGCAGTTTCGAACAGGGGGGCGGCTACACCTTC
CASSFEQGGGYTF
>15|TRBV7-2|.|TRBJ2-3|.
TGTGCCAGCAGCTTAGATGGGGGCCGGGGACGGACGCAGTATTTT
CASSLDGGRGRTQYF
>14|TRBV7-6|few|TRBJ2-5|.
TGTGCCAGCAGCTCCCACACCGGTCCAGCTCAACCCAACTTC
CASSSHTGPAQPNF
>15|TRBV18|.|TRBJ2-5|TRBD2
TGTGCCAGCTCACCACCAAGGACTAGCAAAGAGACCCAGTACTTC
CASSPPRTSKETQYF
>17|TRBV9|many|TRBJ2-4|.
TGTGCCAGCAGCGTAGCTTCGGGTACAGTGAACAAAAACATTCAGTACTTC
CASSVASGTVNKNIQYF
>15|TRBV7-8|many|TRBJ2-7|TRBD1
TGTGCCAGCAGCTGGCGCGGGACAGGAGCTTACGAGCAGTACTTC
CASSWRGTGAYEQYF
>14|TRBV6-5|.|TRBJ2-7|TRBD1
TGTGCCAGCAGTTTTGACAGGGGTCCCTACGAGCAGTACTTC
CASSFDRGPYEQYF
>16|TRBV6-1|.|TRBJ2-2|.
TGTGCCAGCAGTCGCTTGGGGGGCTCTAACACCGGGGAGCTGTTTTTT
CASSRLGGSNTGELFF
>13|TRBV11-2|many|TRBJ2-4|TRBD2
TGTGCCAGCAGCTTAGAGGCGGGGGGCATTCAGTACTTC
CASSLEAGGIQYF
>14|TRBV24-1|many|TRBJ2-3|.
TGTGCCACCGCCGCACCTGAACGTGGAGATACGCAGTATTTT
CATAAPERGDTQYF
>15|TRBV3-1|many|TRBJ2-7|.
TGTGCCAGCCGTCCCCTTGCGGGAAGGTCGGGCGAGCAGTACTTC
CASRPLAGRSGEQYF
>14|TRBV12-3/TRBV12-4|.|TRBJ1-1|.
TGTGCCAGCAGTCGGACGGGGTCGAGCACTGAAGCTTTCTTT
CASSRTGSSTEAFF
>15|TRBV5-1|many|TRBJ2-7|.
TGCGCCAGCAGCTCAGCCCCCGGGGCGGGTTACGAGCAGTACTTC
CASSSAPGAGYEQYF
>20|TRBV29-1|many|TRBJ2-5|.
TGCAGCGTTGATCCCAAGGGGGACCCCGGGGGACTCAAGGTTATGGAGACCCAGTACTTC
CSVDPKGDPGGLKVMETQYF
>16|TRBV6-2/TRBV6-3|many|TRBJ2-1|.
TGTGCCAGCAGTCCCCCATACAGAGCGGCCTACAATGAGCAGTTCTTC
CASSPPYRAAYNEQFF
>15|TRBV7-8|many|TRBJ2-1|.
TGTGCCTCCTCCCCCCGGGGGGCCATCACAAATGAGCAGTTCTTC
CASSPRGAITNEQFF
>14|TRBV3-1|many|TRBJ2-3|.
TGTGCCAGTGGGGCGGGCGGAGGCACAGATACGCAGTATTTT
CASGAGGGTDTQYF
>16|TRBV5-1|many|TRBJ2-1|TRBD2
TGCGCCAGCAGCTCGGGACTAGCGGGAGAGGGGGCCAAACTGTTCTTC
CASSSGLAGEGAKLFF
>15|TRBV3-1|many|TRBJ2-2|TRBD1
TGTGCCAGCAGCCTCGGACAGGGGGTTGCCGGGGAGCTGTTTTTT
CASSLGQGVAGELFF
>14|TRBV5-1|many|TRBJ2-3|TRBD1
TGCGCCAGCAGCCATGGGACAGGGACAGATACGCAGTATTTT
CASSHGTGTDTQYF
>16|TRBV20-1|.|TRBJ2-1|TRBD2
TGCAGTGCAAGGACTAGCGGGAACCAATCCTACAATGAGCAGTTCTTC
CSARTSGNQSYNEQFF
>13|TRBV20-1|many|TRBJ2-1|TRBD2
TGCAGTGCTACAGCGGGGAACTACAATGAGCAGTTCTTC
CSATAGNYNEQFF
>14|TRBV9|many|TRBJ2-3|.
TGTGCCAGCAGCGTAGCTGTTCACACAGATACGCAGTATTTT
CASSVAVHTDTQYF
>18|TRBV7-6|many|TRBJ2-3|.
TGTGCCAGCAGCTTAGTCTCCTCAGGCGGATCTAGCACAGATACGCAGTATTTT
CASSLVSSGGSSTDTQYF
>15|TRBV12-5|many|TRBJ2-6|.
TGTGCTAGTGGTGTAGGGACTCCTGGGGCCAACGTCCTGACTTTC
CASGVGTPGANVLTF
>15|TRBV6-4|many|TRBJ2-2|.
TGTGCCAGCAGAGCGGGACAGTCGAACACCGGGGAGCTGTTTTTT
CASRAGQSNTGELFF
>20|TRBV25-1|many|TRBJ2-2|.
TGTGCCAGCAGTGTAAGCCTAGGTCTCAGAAAAGGCCCCGGGACCGGGGAGCTGTTTTTT
CASSVSLGLRKGPGTGELFF
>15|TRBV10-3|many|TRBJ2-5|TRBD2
TGTGCCATCAGTGAGAAGGGTAGCGGGAGTTGGGCCCAGTACTTC
CAISEKGSGSWAQYF
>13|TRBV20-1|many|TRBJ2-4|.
TGCAGTGCTAGTTGGGTAGCCAAAAACATTCAGTACTTC
CSASWVAKNIQYF
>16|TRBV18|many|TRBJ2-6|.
TGTGCCAGCTCACCAACAAGGAGCTCTGGGGCCAACGTCCTGACTTTC
CASSPTRSSGANVLTF
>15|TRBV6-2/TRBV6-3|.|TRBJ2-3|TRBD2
TGTGCCAGCCTAAGTCAAGCGGGATCCACAGATACGCAGTATTTT
CASLSQAGSTDTQYF
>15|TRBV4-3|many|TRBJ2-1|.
TGCGCCAGCAGCCAAGACCTTTACTCCTACAATGAGCAGTTCTTC
CASSQDLYSYNEQFF
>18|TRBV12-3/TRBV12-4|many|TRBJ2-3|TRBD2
TGTGCCAGCAGTTTTTACGCCGGGACTACCACTAGCACAGATACGCAGTATTTT
CASSFYAGTTTSTDTQYF
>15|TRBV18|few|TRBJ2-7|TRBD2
TGTGCCAGCTCACCGGATGGGGGGGAGGTCTACGAGCAGTACTTC
CASSPDGGEVYEQYF
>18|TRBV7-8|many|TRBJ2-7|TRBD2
TGTGCCAGCAGCTTAGTAGTTCGGGGACTAGCGGTCTCCTACGAGCAGTACTTC
CASSLVVRGLAVSYEQYF
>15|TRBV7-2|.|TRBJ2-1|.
TGTGCCAGCAGCCTTGACGGGGGCTCCTACAATGAGCAGTTCTTC
CASSLDGGSYNEQFF